The sequence of this T cell receptor beta chain was determined in a study of blood T cell repertoires in COVID-19. Per the germline V gene, CDR1 is KGHDR and CDR2 is SFDVKD. The CDR3 contains 16 residues. With 2 bases removed from V and 3 bases from J, the gap between germline ends came to 12 bases. TCRdb keeps only in-frame clones here, not all; method: immunoSEQ multiplex PCR. Of 150,000 or so clones listed, around 81% are singletons. The TCR originated in an older woman with acute or convalescent COVID-19. J is TRBJ2-2 and V is TRBV24-1, with a tentative D call TRBD1 (6 bases). Sequenced: peripheral blood. The chain's CDR3 is CATSDSSRGYTGELFF. CDR3 sequence (DNA): TGTGCCACCAGTGATTCCTCCAGGGGATACACCGGGGAGCTGTTTTTT.